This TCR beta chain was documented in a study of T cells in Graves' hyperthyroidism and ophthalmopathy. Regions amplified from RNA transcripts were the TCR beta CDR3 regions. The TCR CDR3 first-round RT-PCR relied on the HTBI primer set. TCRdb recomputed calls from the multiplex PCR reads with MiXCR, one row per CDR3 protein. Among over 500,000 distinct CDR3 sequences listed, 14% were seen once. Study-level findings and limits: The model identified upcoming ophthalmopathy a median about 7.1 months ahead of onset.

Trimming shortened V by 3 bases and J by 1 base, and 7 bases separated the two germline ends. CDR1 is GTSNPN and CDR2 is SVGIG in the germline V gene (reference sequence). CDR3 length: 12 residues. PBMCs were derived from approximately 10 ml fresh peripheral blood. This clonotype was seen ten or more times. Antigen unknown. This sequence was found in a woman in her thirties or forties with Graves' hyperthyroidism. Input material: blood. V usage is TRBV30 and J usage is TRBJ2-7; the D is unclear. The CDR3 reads CAWSPRSYEQYF. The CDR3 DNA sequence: TGTGCCTGGAGCCCAAGGTCCTACGAGCAGTACTTC.